These 23 T cell receptor beta chains were sequenced from one sample in a study of blood T cell repertoires in COVID-19. Some clones are missing from TCRdb's copy, which holds only in-frame ones; the method was immunoSEQ multiplex PCR. The table lists around 240,000 clones, about 84% of them singletons. The sample taken for sequencing was PBMCs or T cells enriched from blood (not recorded which). Receptor source: a woman in her fifties or sixties who had recovered from COVID-19.

This rearrangement joins TRBV4-1 to TRBJ2-3; TRBD2 is a possible D gene (6 bases). V shed 5 bases and J shed 4 bases, with 19 bases lying between them. Germline CDR1 MGHRA, CDR2 YSYEKL. The CDR3 has 16 residues. In DNA, the CDR3 is TGCGCCAGCAGCTCTCCCCGGGACTCGAGCCCAGATACGCAGTATTTT. Encoded protein: CASSSPRDSSPDTQYF.

The chain has TRBV6-5 and TRBJ1-3; TRBD1 might be the D (6 bases). The CDR3 spans 15 residues. Trimming removed 2 bases at V and 4 bases at J, with 12 bases between. Germline V gene sequence: CDR1 MNHEY, CDR2 SVGAGI. The CDR3 region is CASSYLRGEGNTIYF. DNA of the CDR3: TGTGCCAGCAGTTACCTCAGGGGCGAGGGAAACACCATATATTTT.

The chain links TRBV4-3 to TRBJ1-1; D gene ambiguous. V was shortened by 0 bases and J by 8 bases, with 10 bases between the two germline ends. From germline, CDR1 is LGHNA and CDR2 YSLEER. The CDR3 runs 13 residues. In DNA, the CDR3 is TGCGCCAGCAGCCAAGATATACGGCGGGAAGCTTTCTTT. It encodes CASSQDIRREAFF.

The CDR3 sequence is CASSIARFGTEAFF. Here the CDR3 DNA reads TGTGCCAGTAGTATAGCCAGGTTTGGCACTGAAGCTTTCTTT. This chain uses TRBV19 with TRBJ1-1; unclear D gene. Trimming pared 1 base from V and 4 bases from J, leaving 10 bases between. This CDR3 has 14 residues. CDR1 is LNHDA, CDR2 SQIVND, per germline (reference sequence).

This sequence joins TRBV5-1 and TRBJ2-5; 7 bases fit TRBD1. The trim removed 1 base at V and 0 bases at J, leaving 3 bases unmatched. This CDR3 region has 15 residues. Germline V gene lookup returns CDR1 SGHRS and CDR2 YFSETQ. This CDR3 is CASSLIGTDQETQYF. The CDR3 DNA sequence: TGCGCCAGCAGCTTGATAGGGACAGACCAAGAGACCCAGTACTTC. Full variable domain (remainder filled in from reference TRBV5-1 and TRBJ2-5): KAGVTQTPRYLIKTRGQQVTLSCSPISGHRSVSWYQQTPGQGLQFLFEYFSETQRNKGNFPGRFSGRQFSNSRSEMNVSTLELGDSALYLCASSLIGTDQETQYFGPGTRLLVL.

CDR3 DNA sequence: TGTGCCAGCAGAGGGACTAGCTTCGAGACCCAGTACTTC. Protein: CASRGTSFETQYF. V gene TRBV6-5 combines with J gene TRBJ2-5; 9 bases match TRBD2. Germline CDR1 reads MNHEY; CDR2 reads SVGAGI. This CDR3 comprises 13 residues. Unmatched junction bases numbered 4, after V lost 6 bases and J lost 5 bases.

Comments on this clone: Other nucleotide sequences from this sample produce the same CDR3. The chain couples TRBV18 to TRBJ1-5; weak D call: TRBD1 (6 bases). V lost 3 bases and J 4 bases, leaving 7 bases between the germline ends. The germline V gene has CDR1 KGHSH and CDR2 LQKENI. This CDR3 has 13 amino acids. The CDR3 coding sequence is TGTGCCAGCTCACCCGGACAGAATCAGCCCCAGCATTTT. This codes for CASSPGQNQPQHF.

J is TRBJ1-6 and V is TRBV7-8; 8 nucleotides line up with TRBD1. The J segment lost 7 bases and the V segment lost 4 bases, leaving 6 bases of the junction unmatched. Germline lookup yields CDR1 SGHVS and CDR2 FQNEAQ. The length of the CDR3 is 15 residues. The CDR3 sequence: CASSSRQGANSPLHF. The CDR3 DNA follows: TGTGCCAGCAGCTCCCGGCAGGGGGCCAATTCACCCCTCCACTTT. Based on the CDR3 plus reference TRBV7-8 and TRBJ1-6, the full variable domain is GAGVSQSPRYKVAKRGQDVALRCDPISGHVSLFWYQQALGQGPEFLTYFQNEAQLDKSGLPSDRFFAERPEGSVSTLKIQRTQQEDSAVYLCASSSRQGANSPLHFGNGTRLTVT.

The CDR3 region is CASRTILQRNTEAFF. Here the CDR3 DNA reads TGCGCCAGCAGAACAATCTTACAACGGAACACTGAAGCTTTCTTT. The rearrangement links TRBV4-3 to TRBJ1-1; D remains ambiguous. The V and J ends lost 6 bases and 1 base respectively, with 15 bases between them. Looked up from germline, CDR1 is LGHNA and CDR2 is YSLEER. The CDR3 runs to 15 residues.

As to this clone: No DNA is shown, since the ends of the CDR3 on it are uncertain; the CDR3 is the one TCRdb lists. The rearrangement links TRBV28 to TRBJ1-2; TRBD1 is the table's D call, not checked against the DNA. The CDR3 adds up to 11 amino acids, both ends counted. CDR1 is MDHEN, CDR2 SYDVKM, per germline. The chain's CDR3 is CASSWAGGSTF.

The chain links TRBV5-1 to TRBJ1-6, with 8 nucleotides matching TRBD1. The V gene end was trimmed by 0 bases and the J gene end by 10 bases; junction bases not matched to a gene: 6. Germline V lookup: CDR1 SGHRS, CDR2 YFSETQ. The CDR3 length is 15 residues. The CDR3 here is CASSLAYRGVSPLHF. DNA for the CDR3: TGCGCCAGCAGCTTGGCCTACAGGGGGGTCTCACCCCTCCACTTT.

The CDR3 DNA reads TGTGCCAGCAGCCCATTGAGCGGGGGCTCCTACGAGCAGTACTTC. It specifies CASSPLSGGSYEQYF. V gene TRBV6-2 or TRBV6-3 combines with J gene TRBJ2-7; 8 bases are a match to TRBD2. Germline V lookup: CDR1 MNHEY, CDR2 SVGEGT. The CDR3 loop spans 15 amino acids. The V and J ends lost 6 bases and 0 bases, in that order; junction bases with no gene match: 7.

This rearrangement joins TRBV7-2 to TRBJ1-5, with a weak D call TRBD1 (6 bases). The V gene's germline CDR1 is SGHTA and CDR2 FQGNSA. The CDR3 loop spans 14 amino acids. V lost 1 base and J lost 7, with 11 bases in between. The CDR3 spells CASSLVGGGQPQHF. The CDR3 DNA reads as TGTGCCAGCAGCTTAGTGGGAGGGGGGCAGCCCCAGCATTTT.

In regard to this clone: The same CDR3 can be traced to other DNA sequences in this sample. The J gene is TRBJ1-2, the V gene TRBV5-6; a possible D gene is TRBD1 (5 bases). CDR3 length: 12 amino acids. Trimming took off 4 bases at V and 4 bases at J, with 8 bases between the two ends. Germline CDR1 is SGHDT and CDR2 is YYEEEE. The CDR3 is CASSDRRYGYTF. The CDR3 coding sequence is TGTGCCAGCAGCGACAGACGCTATGGCTACACCTTC.

This clone has just one count. The gene calls are TRBV4-1 and TRBJ1-2, with TRBD1 matching over 7 bases. In germline, CDR1 is MGHRA, CDR2 YSYEKL. The CDR3 is made up of 16 amino acids. Trimming took 4 bases from V and 4 from J; bases not matched to a gene: 12. This CDR3 is CASSPTATGLLYGYTF. The CDR3 DNA follows: TGCGCCAGCAGCCCCACCGCGACAGGGTTACTCTATGGCTACACCTTC.

The chain combines TRBV4-3 with TRBJ1-4; D is undetermined. V was cut by 0 bases and J by 6 bases, with 14 bases left in between. The CDR3 sequence is 16 residues long. In germline, CDR1 is LGHNA, CDR2 YSLEER. CDR3 bases: TGCGCCAGCAGCCAAGATCCAGGTCTCCGGCATGAAAAACTGTTTTTT. This gives the protein CASSQDPGLRHEKLFF.

The chain joins TRBV7-6 to TRBJ2-7; 7 bases line up with TRBD1. CDR1 is SGHVS and CDR2 is FNYEAQ in the germline V gene. This CDR3 spans 16 amino acids. Unmatched junction bases numbered 11, after V lost 5 bases and J lost 1 base. In DNA, the CDR3 is TGTGCCAGCAGCCATCCTCTCCGGGACAGATCCTACGAGCAGTACTTC. Encoded protein: CASSHPLRDRSYEQYF.

The chain joins TRBV7-9 to TRBJ1-5, with D tentatively TRBD1 (6 bases). Looked up from germline, CDR1 is SEHNR and CDR2 is FQNEAQ (reference sequence). The V end lost 5 bases, the J end lost 0 bases, and 11 bases lay between the germline ends. CDR3 length equals 15 residues. CDR3 sequence: CASSPGGLSNQPQHF. Here the CDR3 DNA reads TGTGCCAGCAGCCCTGGGGGCCTTAGCAATCAGCCCCAGCATTTT. Filled out from reference TRBV7-9 and TRBJ1-5, the complete variable domain reads DTGVSQNPRHKITKRGQNVTFRCDPISEHNRLYWYRQTLGQGPEFLTYFQNEAQLEKSRLLSDRFSAERPKGSFSTLEIQRTEQGDSAMYLCASSPGGLSNQPQHFGDGTRLSIL.

The CDR3 nucleotides are TGCGCCAGCAGTGAGTCTTATCGGCGGAATGAGCAGTTCTTC. It yields the protein CASSESYRRNEQFF. The gene calls are TRBV10-2 and TRBJ2-1; D gene uncertain. CDR1 is WSHSY, CDR2 SAAADI, per germline. V was trimmed by 0 bases and J by 7 bases, leaving 10 bases between them. The CDR3 is made up of 14 amino acids.

This chain uses TRBV19 with TRBJ1-5; 10 positions match TRBD1. The V and J ends lost 10 bases and 5 bases, in that order; junction bases with no gene match: 11. The germline gives CDR1 LNHDA, CDR2 SQIVND (reference sequence). The CDR3 sequence is 15 residues long. The CDR3 here is CATRRTGGFYQPQHF. Written as DNA, the CDR3 is TGTGCCACCCGTAGGACAGGGGGATTCTATCAGCCCCAGCATTTT.

This chain uses TRBV20-1 with TRBJ1-1; D ambiguous. Germline V gene data show CDR1 as DFQATT and CDR2 as SNEGSKA (reference sequence). The CDR3 covers 11 residues. Trimming left V 6 bases short and J 3 bases short, with 8 bases between. The CDR3 sequence: CSARKDTEAFF. The CDR3 nucleotides are TGCAGTGCCAGGAAGGACACTGAAGCTTTCTTT.

The sample holds a few counts of this clone. The chain recombines TRBV11-2 with TRBJ2-2; tentatively, D is TRBD1 (6 bases). V dropped 2 bases and J dropped 0 bases, with 10 bases sitting between them. The germline V gene encodes CDR1 SGHAT and CDR2 FQNNGV. The CDR3 totals 16 residues. The CDR3 spells CASSLIGTTNTGELFF. CDR3 coding DNA: TGTGCCAGCAGCTTAATTGGGACAACGAACACCGGGGAGCTGTTTTTT.

The chain is built from TRBV7-2 and TRBJ1-2; 10 positions match TRBD1. V shed 5 bases and J 5 bases; nucleotides not matched to a gene: 5. Germline V gives CDR1 SGHTA, CDR2 FQGNSA. There are 14 residues in the CDR3. CDR3 sequence reads: CASSKRDRGYGYTF. For the CDR3, the DNA is TGTGCCAGCAGCAAAAGGGACAGGGGTTATGGCTACACCTTC.